These T cell receptor beta chains were read from a single sample in a study of T cell responses to AZD1222 COVID-19 vaccine. The table came from immunoSEQ multiplex PCR; TCRdb's copy has only in-frame clones and leaves some out. The sample includes approximately 91,000 clones, roughly 90% of them seen just once. Sequenced material: peripheral blood, taken on day 0 of AZD1222 vaccination. The receptors stem from an adult in good health. Each CDR3 is given with its conserved first and last residue. The D gene is left open where the match is weak. Expanded clones are given a class, and other clones once, few, many or no size at all.

v_call	j_call	d_call	clone_size	cdr3_nt	cdr3_aa
TRBV5-1	TRBJ2-7	TRBD2	.	TGCGCCAGCAGCCTTAGCGGGGAGCGGTTTTACGAGCAGTACTTC	CASSLSGERFYEQYF
TRBV2	TRBJ1-2	.	.	TGTGCCAGCAAGCCGGATGGCTACACCTTC	CASKPDGYTF
TRBV6-5	TRBJ2-4	TRBD1	.	TGTGCCAGCAGAGGGGGCGTAAACATTCAGTACTTC	CASRGGVNIQYF
TRBV4-1	TRBJ1-5	.	.	TGCGCCAGCAGCCAAGATCCTACTTATCAGCCCCAGCATTTT	CASSQDPTYQPQHF
TRBV6-5	TRBJ2-6	.	.	TGTGCCAGCACCACTCTAGGGACGGGCCTGACTTTC	CASTTLGTGLTF
TRBV9	TRBJ2-5	TRBD2	.	TGTGCCAGCAGCCCTAGCGGGGGGCCGGGAGAGACCCAGTACTTC	CASSPSGGPGETQYF
TRBV30	TRBJ2-3	.	.	TGTGCCTGGAGTGGCCCCGCAGGGGAAGATACGCAGTATTTT	CAWSGPAGEDTQYF
TRBV6-2/TRBV6-3	TRBJ1-2	.	.	TGTGCCAGCAGTGTCGACAGCTATGGCTACACCTTC	CASSVDSYGYTF
TRBV3-1/TRBV3-2	TRBJ1-4	TRBD1	once	TGTGCCAGCAGCCCACAGGGGGAAAAACTGTTTTTT	CASSPQGEKLFF
TRBV6-5	TRBJ2-7	TRBD1	.	TGTGCCAGCAGGCCGGGACAGGGGGCTTCCTACGAGCAGTACTTC	CASRPGQGASYEQYF
TRBV5-1	TRBJ1-1	.	.	TGCGCCAGCAGCTCGACCAATCCCAGCACTGAAGCTTTCTTT	CASSSTNPSTEAFF
TRBV30	TRBJ1-5	TRBD1	few	TGTGCCTGTGAAGACAGGGGAGATCAGCCCCAGCATTTT	CACEDRGDQPQHF
TRBV7-2	TRBJ1-3	.	.	TGTGCCAGCAGCCTACTCCTATCCTCTGGAAACACCATATATTTT	CASSLLLSSGNTIYF
TRBV6-1	TRBJ1-2	TRBD1	few	TGTGCCAGCAGTGAGTCAGGGGGCGACGGTAACTATGGCTACACCTTC	CASSESGGDGNYGYTF
TRBV20-1	TRBJ2-1	.	few	TGCAGTGCTAGTCCCCTTTGGGATGAGCAGTTCTTC	CSASPLWDEQFF
TRBV5-4	TRBJ2-5	TRBD2	.	TGTGCCAGCAGCGGGGGGACTAGCGGGGTTGAGACCCAGTACTTC	CASSGGTSGVETQYF
TRBV23-1	TRBJ2-7	.	.	TGCGCCAGCAGTCGAGGGGAAAACGAGCAGTACTTC	CASSRGENEQYF
TRBV7-9	TRBJ1-2	.	.	TGTGCCAGCAGCGCCAACACGGGGAGGGATGGCTACACCTTC	CASSANTGRDGYTF
TRBV5-1	TRBJ2-2	TRBD1	.	TGCGCCAGCAGCCCGACCGGACAGGGGGGAACCGGGGAGCTGTTTTTT	CASSPTGQGGTGELFF
TRBV19	TRBJ2-7	.	.	TGTGCCAGTAGCCCCCAGGCAGGGGATTACGAGCAGTACTTC	CASSPQAGDYEQYF
TRBV10-1	TRBJ2-7	.	.	TGCGCCAGCAGGGAGGACACGGAAGTGGGCTACGAGCAGTACTTC	CASREDTEVGYEQYF
TRBV19	TRBJ1-4	TRBD1	once	TGTGCCAGTACCCAACGGACAGGGCGATTAAATGAAAAACTGTTTTTT	CASTQRTGRLNEKLFF
TRBV5-1	TRBJ1-6	.	.	TGCGCCAGCAGCTTTCCCGGGACTGATTCACCCCTCCACTTT	CASSFPGTDSPLHF
TRBV7-2	TRBJ1-3	.	.	TGTGCCAGCAGCTTAGCTGGAAGGAACTCTGGAAACACCATATATTTT	CASSLAGRNSGNTIYF
TRBV9	TRBJ1-4	.	.	TGTGCCAGCAGCCCACGGATCGGTAATGAAAAACTGTTTTTT	CASSPRIGNEKLFF
TRBV6-5	TRBJ2-5	TRBD2	.	TGTGCCAGCAGTTCGCTGGGCGGGGGCCAAGAGACCCAGTACTTC	CASSSLGGGQETQYF
TRBV10-2	TRBJ2-1	TRBD2	.	TGCGCCAGCAGTGAGGGTTTGAGCGGGGGAGATGAGCAGTTCTTC	CASSEGLSGGDEQFF
TRBV6-6	TRBJ1-2	.	.	TGTGCCAGCAGTCTGGCAGGGGACCGACCGGGCTATGGCTACACCTTC	CASSLAGDRPGYGYTF
TRBV5-1	TRBJ1-6	TRBD1	.	TGCGCCAGCAGCATAGGACAGGGTGGCAATTCACCCCTCCACTTT	CASSIGQGGNSPLHF
TRBV10-3	TRBJ2-1	TRBD2	.	TGTGCCATCACAACCGGACTAGCGGGGGTGGGGGAGCAGTTCTTC	CAITTGLAGVGEQFF
TRBV5-1	TRBJ1-6	TRBD1	.	TGCGCCAGCAGCACGAGAGGACAGGGTAGCTCACCCCTCCACTTT	CASSTRGQGSSPLHF
TRBV25-1	TRBJ1-2	.	.	TGTGCCAGCAGTGAAGGGGCCATTGGGGTTGCTGGCTACACCTTC	CASSEGAIGVAGYTF
TRBV9	TRBJ2-7	TRBD2	.	TGTGCCAGCAGCATTAGCGGGGGGGCCGTCTACGAGCAGTACTTC	CASSISGGAVYEQYF
TRBV6-5	TRBJ2-2	.	.	TGTGCCAGCAGTTACTCGACGGGGGCGAACACCGGGGAGCTGTTTTTT	CASSYSTGANTGELFF
TRBV4-2	TRBJ2-7	TRBD2	.	TGTGCCAGCAGCCAAGTGGGGACTAGCGGGGGGTTGGGCGAGCAGTACTTC	CASSQVGTSGGLGEQYF
TRBV29-1	TRBJ2-7	TRBD1	once	TGCAGCGTTGAGGGGACAGGGCGCTACGAGCAGTACTTC	CSVEGTGRYEQYF
TRBV6-6	TRBJ1-4	.	once	TGTGCCAGCAGTTACTCGGGCGCTACAACTAATGAAAAACTGTTTTTT	CASSYSGATTNEKLFF
TRBV3-1/TRBV3-2	TRBJ1-2	.	.	TGTGCCAGCAGCCAAGACGATTTCAGGGGTCGTGGCTACACCTTC	CASSQDDFRGRGYTF
TRBV18	TRBJ1-1	TRBD1	.	TGTGCCAGCTCACCAGGCGACAGGGGGCCGGAGACTGAAGCTTTCTTT	CASSPGDRGPETEAFF
TRBV7-9	TRBJ2-7	.	.	TGTGCCAGCAGCTTAGCGCAAGGGAGTGGCTACGAGCAGTACTTC	CASSLAQGSGYEQYF
TRBV5-5	TRBJ2-7	.	.	TGTGCCAGCAGCTCGACTGACTACCTTCACTACGAGCAGTACTTC	CASSSTDYLHYEQYF
TRBV28	TRBJ1-6	.	few	TGTGCCAGCAGCGGACGGAGCTCCTATAATTCACCCCTCCACTTT	CASSGRSSYNSPLHF